This TCR beta chain was captured in a study of shared clonotypes between healthy human individuals. Broader study findings: Tissues were not sampled, only blood, and their repertoires likely differ. Non-shared clonotypes displayed generation probabilities falling below those of clonotypes present in all four donors. As a rule, naive subsets had a larger estimated richness than memory subsets.

Comment on this clone: The antigen is not known.

The assay was immunoSEQ multiplex PCR, and TCRdb's table has in-frame clones only and misses some. The table has more than 2 million clones, roughly 94% seen once. Germline-derived CDR1 and CDR2 are SNHLY and FYNNEI. The CDR3 extends over 14 amino acids. V was cut by 6 bases and J by 7 bases, with 13 bases left in between. Selected positively for CCR7 and CD45RO-negative, naive CD8 cells excluded terminally differentiated effector memory CD45RA+ cells. Donation came from healthy HIV-negative adults that had no recent acute infections or vaccinations. This clonotype was obtained from a man in his late teens or twenties in good health. This chain joins TRBV2 and TRBJ1-6; no reliable D call. The material sequenced was naive CD8+ T cells sorted from blood. This CDR3 reads CASSLADRNSPLHF. The CDR3 DNA reads as TGTGCCAGCAGCCTCGCGGATCGGAATTCACCCCTCCACTTT. The variable domain in full, with the rest retrieved from reference TRBV2 and TRBJ1-6, is EPEVTQTPSHQVTQMGQEVILRCVPISNHLYFYWYRQILGQKVEFLVSFYNNEISEKSEIFDDQFSVERPDGSNFTLKIRSTKLEDSAMYFCASSLADRNSPLHFGNGTRLTVT.